This is a list of T cell receptor beta chains from one sample in a study of shared clonotypes between healthy human individuals. TCRdb keeps only in-frame clones here, not all; method: immunoSEQ multiplex PCR. The sample has about 690,000 clones, less than 95% seen once. Sequenced input: memory CD8+ T cells from PBMCs. These receptors all stem from a man between 18 and 29 years old in good health. Some clones in this sample may be carry-over from other donors' samples. Each CDR3 is given with its conserved first and last residue. Fields, in order: V gene, clone size, J gene, D gene, CDR3 protein, CDR3 DNA. A D gene is named only where the DNA matches it firmly. Expanded clones are given a class, and other clones once, few, many or no size at all.

TRBV9	NA	TRBJ2-7	NA	CASSPGGNEQYF	TGTGCCAGCAGCCCTGGGGGGAACGAGCAGTACTTC
TRBV9	NA	TRBJ1-2	NA	CASSAGQSRAGGYTF	TGTGCCAGCAGCGCAGGACAGAGTAGAGCAGGTGGCTACACCTTC
TRBV5-1	NA	TRBJ1-2	NA	CASSQDENYGYTF	TGCGCCAGCAGCCAGGACGAAAACTATGGCTACACCTTC
TRBV9	NA	TRBJ2-7	TRBD2	CASSVASGTYEQYF	TGTGCCAGCAGCGTGGCTAGCGGAACCTACGAGCAGTACTTC
TRBV27	NA	TRBJ2-7	NA	CASSLSQIPYEQYF	TGTGCCAGCAGTTTAAGCCAGATACCTTACGAGCAGTACTTC
TRBV27	NA	TRBJ2-7	TRBD1	CASSPDRGLNEQYF	TGTGCCAGCAGCCCAGACAGGGGGCTAAACGAGCAGTACTTC
TRBV6-1	few	TRBJ1-5	NA	CASSLGGSNQPQHF	TGTGCCAGCAGCTTGGGCGGTAGCAATCAGCCCCAGCATTTT
TRBV7-2	few	TRBJ2-7	TRBD2	CASSLLAGGPYEQYF	TGTGCCAGCAGCTTATTGGCGGGGGGCCCCTACGAGCAGTACTTC
TRBV27	NA	TRBJ2-7	TRBD1	CASSFVGTDLWEQYF	TGTGCCAGCAGTTTTGTCGGGACAGACCTGTGGGAGCAGTACTTC
TRBV6-5	once	TRBJ2-7	NA	CASSYLTTDEQYF	TGTGCCAGCAGTTACCTGACGACAGACGAGCAGTACTTC
TRBV21-1	NA	TRBJ1-3	NA	CASRNLELTGESSGNTIYF	TGTGCCAGCAGGAACCTCGAATTGACAGGTGAGAGCTCTGGAAACACCATATATTTT
TRBV19	once	TRBJ2-7	NA	CASSIVGITYEQYF	TGTGCCAGTAGTATAGTGGGCATTACCTACGAGCAGTACTTC
TRBV28	NA	TRBJ2-7	NA	CASSLHPPAAERFDEQYF	TGTGCCAGCAGTTTACACCCCCCCGCGGCGGAAAGGTTCGACGAGCAGTACTTC
TRBV30	NA	TRBJ2-7	NA	CAWVRRTASPSYEQYF	TGTGCCTGGGTCCGCCGGACAGCATCCCCCTCCTACGAGCAGTACTTC
TRBV5-1	NA	TRBJ2-3	NA	CASSLVGRAGRTDTQYF	TGCGCCAGCAGCTTGGTAGGTCGTGCGGGGCGCACAGATACGCAGTATTTT
TRBV5-5	NA	TRBJ1-1	NA	CASSLGRHLNTEAFF	TGTGCCAGCAGCTTGGGCCGACATCTGAACACTGAAGCTTTCTTT
TRBV6-6	NA	TRBJ2-7	NA	CASSYSTGLSYEQYF	TGTGCCAGCAGTTACTCGACAGGCCTCTCCTACGAGCAGTACTTC
TRBV30	NA	TRBJ2-7	TRBD2	CAWNWGTNYEQYF	TGTGCCTGGAATTGGGGGACTAACTACGAGCAGTACTTC
TRBV5-1	NA	TRBJ1-1	TRBD1	CASSLVLTGGGGTEAFF	TGCGCCAGCAGCTTGGTTCTAACAGGGGGAGGTGGCACTGAAGCTTTCTTT
TRBV27	NA	TRBJ2-7	NA	CASKSEAVAYEQYF	TGTGCCAGTAAATCGGAGGCTGTGGCCTACGAGCAGTACTTC
TRBV7-9	NA	TRBJ2-5	NA	CASSLDLTQYF	TGTGCCAGCAGCTTAGATCTGACCCAGTACTTC
TRBV7-9	NA	TRBJ2-5	NA	CASSPDGETQYF	TGTGCCAGCAGCCCTGACGGGGAGACCCAGTACTTC
TRBV5-1	NA	TRBJ2-1	TRBD1	CASSFETGKDFYNEQFF	TGCGCCAGCAGCTTCGAGACAGGGAAGGATTTCTACAATGAGCAGTTCTTC
TRBV7-9	NA	TRBJ2-5	NA	CASSPIWNPETQYF	TGTGCCAGCAGCCCGATATGGAATCCGGAGACCCAGTACTTC
TRBV6-1	NA	TRBJ1-5	NA	CASSELFSDSNQPQHF	TGTGCCAGCAGTGAATTGTTCAGTGATAGCAATCAGCCCCAGCATTTT
TRBV10-3	NA	TRBJ1-2	NA	CASKSAGTNYGYTF	TGTGCCTCTAAGTCCGCAGGGACTAACTATGGCTACACCTTC
TRBV7-7	NA	TRBJ2-3	NA	CASSHRGGGTDTQYF	TGTGCCAGCAGCCATCGTGGGGGCGGGACAGATACGCAGTATTTT
TRBV28	NA	TRBJ2-7	NA	CASSLWPASSYEQYF	TGTGCCAGCAGTTTATGGCCGGCAAGCTCCTACGAGCAGTACTTC
TRBV7-6	NA	TRBJ2-7	TRBD2	CASSAGRGGSSSYEQYF	TGTGCCAGCAGCGCCGGGCGGGGGGGGTCTAGCTCCTACGAGCAGTACTTC
TRBV9	NA	TRBJ2-7	NA	CASSEGGAPYEQYF	TGTGCCAGCAGCGAGGGGGGGGCCCCCTACGAGCAGTACTTC
TRBV6-5	NA	TRBJ2-1	NA	CASSYSVPYNEQFF	TGTGCCAGCAGTTACTCGGTCCCCTACAATGAGCAGTTCTTC
TRBV6-4	NA	TRBJ2-3	NA	CASSERPAGSSTDTQYF	TGTGCCAGCAGTGAGAGGCCCGCGGGATCTAGCACAGATACGCAGTATTTT
TRBV19	NA	TRBJ2-1	TRBD2	CASNTGTSYNEQFF	TGTGCCAGTAATACCGGGACTAGCTACAATGAGCAGTTCTTC
TRBV29-1	NA	TRBJ2-7	TRBD2	CSVKTWHGTSGTSYEQYF	TGCAGCGTTAAAACTTGGCACGGGACTAGCGGGACTTCCTACGAGCAGTACTTC
TRBV15	NA	TRBJ1-2	TRBD1	CATSLRTGYGYTF	TGTGCCACCAGCCTCCGGACAGGGTATGGCTACACCTTC
TRBV15	once	TRBJ2-1	NA	CASGEASTSYNEQFF	TGTGCCAGCGGGGAGGCTTCCACCTCCTACAATGAGCAGTTCTTC
TRBV11-2	once	TRBJ2-7	NA	CASSLVGVLETYEQYF	TGTGCCAGCAGCTTAGTTGGGGTCTTGGAGACCTACGAGCAGTACTTC